The rows below give T cell receptor beta chains drawn from one sample of a study of T cell repertoires in cytomegalovirus infection. TCRdb recomputed calls from the reads with MiXCR, one row per CDR3 protein. The repertoire holds hundreds of thousands of distinct CDR3 sequences, with 10% to 12% as singletons. Specimen: PBMCs. These receptors were collected from a human donor in good health (CMV status not recorded). Some clones in this sample may be carry-over from other donors' samples. CDR3s include the opening cysteine and the closing phenylalanine or tryptophan. Fields, in order: V gene, CDR3 protein.

V gene: TRBV12-3/TRBV12-4; CDR3 protein: CASMAGVEQYF
V gene: TRBV20-1; CDR3 protein: CSAPRQGVNGYTF
V gene: TRBV20-1; CDR3 protein: CSAPLWGSMNTQAFF
V gene: TRBV9; CDR3 protein: CASSVGGQYNQPQHF
V gene: TRBV11-2; CDR3 protein: CASSSLQGRGRGYTF
V gene: TRBV9; CDR3 protein: CASSVAGQDQETQYF
V gene: TRBV20-1; CDR3 protein: CSASLTGGVEAFF
V gene: TRBV12-3/TRBV12-4; CDR3 protein: CASSPQGFGYEQYF
V gene: TRBV11-3; CDR3 protein: CASSETGNFGTDTQYF
V gene: TRBV28; CDR3 protein: CASSLYPSGRRNTGELFF
V gene: TRBV7-9; CDR3 protein: CASSLVRGHLSGNTIYF
V gene: TRBV7-9; CDR3 protein: CASSLLTSGSHEQYF
V gene: TRBV27; CDR3 protein: CASSAGQGVGNEQFF
V gene: TRBV5-4; CDR3 protein: CASRLAGANEQYF